Here is one T cell receptor beta chain with its context. This entry belongs to a study of T cell responses to AZD1222 COVID-19 vaccine. Germline assignment: CDR1 SGHRS and CDR2 YFSETQ. V gave up 3 bases and J gave up 0 bases, with 4 bases separating them. The CDR3 sequence is 13 residues long. The protocol was immunoSEQ multiplex PCR, while the TCRdb copy is restricted to in-frame clones and leaves out a portion. The sample lists about 79,000 clones, under 90% seen once, with about 1.3% in the top ten. This specimen consisted of peripheral blood, obtained 28 days after the second AZD1222 dose. This chain connects TRBV5-1 to TRBJ2-1; D unresolved. The receptor was derived from an adult who received the AZD1222 COVID-19 vaccine. As DNA, the CDR3 is TGCGCCAGCAGCTACGACTCCTACAATGAGCAGTTCTTC. Amino acids: CASSYDSYNEQFF.